A single sample gave rise to the 25 T cell receptor beta chains below, sequenced in a study of beta chain features in type 1 diabetes. Points from the study as a whole: All four CD4+ subsets from Type 1 diabetes patients carried moderately but significantly shorter TCRB CDR3s.

Investigators reverse transcribed all isolated RNA, so they sequenced expressed TCRB transcripts. Here immunoSEQ multiplex PCR was the method, and the copy in TCRdb shows in-frame clones only, minus some. The sample includes almost 350,000 clones, about a tenth of them seen just once. The antigens for these receptors are not known. The source material was central memory CD4+ T cells from blood. Receptors were obtained from a man younger than 40 with type 1 diabetes.

This clone was counted many times. This chain uses TRBV10-3 with TRBJ1-2, with D unresolved. V was cut by 5 bases and J by 8 bases, with 12 bases left in between. The V gene's germline CDR1 is ENHRY and CDR2 SYGVKD. This CDR3 is 12 amino acids long. CDR3 protein: CAISRLGWGYTF. For the CDR3, the DNA is TGTGCCATCAGTCGGCTGGGATGGGGCTACACCTTC.

This clone was seen more than once but under ten times. The chain carries TRBV10-3 and TRBJ2-7; perhaps TRBD1 as D (5 bases). V was shortened by 6 bases and J by 1 base, with 10 bases between the two germline ends. In germline, CDR1 is ENHRY, CDR2 SYGVKD. This CDR3 comprises 13 residues. The CDR3 DNA follows: TGTGCCATCAGCCCGACAGCTTCCTACGAGCAGTACTTC. Translating it yields CAISPTASYEQYF.

The J gene is TRBJ2-1, the V gene TRBV6-5; TRBD1 matches at 8 bases. J gave up 6 bases and V 10 bases, and 11 bases lay outside the gene matches. CDR1 and CDR2 (germline): MNHEY, SVGAGI. CDR3 length: 14 amino acids. The CDR3 DNA reads as TGTGCCACCAAATGGACAGGGCACCTCAATGAGCAGTTCTTC. Amino acids: CATKWTGHLNEQFF.

This clone was observed a handful of times. The chain links TRBV10-3 to TRBJ2-7; no definite D call. Looked up from germline, CDR1 is ENHRY and CDR2 is SYGVKD. V gave up 3 bases and J gave up 1 base, with 13 bases separating them. The CDR3 runs to 15 residues. The CDR3 sequence is CAISEGSGVSYEQYF. The CDR3 DNA is TGTGCCATCAGTGAAGGGTCGGGCGTTTCCTACGAGCAGTACTTC.

The genes are TRBV18 and TRBJ2-1, with D possibly TRBD2 on 6 matching bases. The V and J ends lost 6 bases and 6 bases respectively, with 15 bases between them. CDR3 size: 14 residues. Germline CDR1 reads KGHSH; CDR2 reads LQKENI. This CDR3 reads CASSAGRYFNEQFF. The CDR3 DNA sequence: TGTGCCAGCTCCGCGGGGCGCTACTTCAATGAGCAGTTCTTC.

The sample holds a few counts of this clone. This rearrangement joins TRBV19 to TRBJ1-1; unclear D gene. This CDR3 spans 13 amino acids. Germline CDR1 and CDR2: LNHDA and SQIVND (reference sequence). V shed 8 bases and J shed 5 bases, with 15 bases lying between them. The CDR3 spells CASSARVLTEAFF. The CDR3 nucleotides read TGTGCCAGTTCCGCGAGGGTCCTGACTGAAGCTTTCTTT.

As concerns this clone: The germline gene is not matched at one end of the junction; a read error may be the cause. The chain combines TRBV7-7 with TRBJ2-7; 10 positions match TRBD1. CDR1 is SSHAT and CDR2 is FNYEAQ in the germline V gene (reference sequence). The CDR3 covers 14 residues. The CDR3 nucleotides are TGTGCTAGCAGCCGGGACAGGGGCAACCTCGAGCAGTACTTC. Amino acids: CASSRDRGNLEQYF.

The chain couples TRBV6-1 to TRBJ2-1; D might be TRBD2 (6 bases). From germline, CDR1 is MNHNS and CDR2 SASEGT. The germline V and J ends were trimmed by 5 bases and 5 bases, with 13 bases remaining between them. The CDR3 spans 14 residues. CDR3 coding DNA: TGTGCCAGCAGTCCCAGTGCGGGGAACAATGAGCAGTTCTTC. Encoded protein: CASSPSAGNNEQFF.

This clone was detected only a few times. The chain is built from TRBV29-1 and TRBJ2-5; TRBD1 aligns across 7 bases. V lost 7 bases, J lost 5 bases, and 7 bases stayed unmatched. CDR1 and CDR2 (germline): SQVTM, ANQGSEA. The CDR3 sequence is 12 residues long. The CDR3 here is CSERDRAETQYF. The CDR3 DNA follows: TGCAGCGAACGCGACAGGGCGGAGACCCAGTACTTC.

This clone was counted ten times or more. The chain employs TRBV5-5 and TRBJ2-1; 8 nucleotides agree with TRBD2. Per the germline V gene, CDR1 is SGHKS and CDR2 is YYEKEE (reference sequence). Unmatched junction bases numbered 11, after V lost 0 bases and J lost 0 bases. The CDR3 has 19 amino acids. Written as DNA, the CDR3 is TGTGCCAGCAGCTTGGATCGAGCGGGGGCCCCCGTCTCCTACAATGAGCAGTTCTTC. This encodes CASSLDRAGAPVSYNEQFF.

The chain recombines TRBV7-2 with TRBJ2-7, with 8 bases that match TRBD2. V lost 3 bases to trimming and J lost 7 bases; unmatched junction nucleotides: 5. The CDR3 loop spans 13 amino acids. Germline CDR1 and CDR2: SGHTA and FQGNSA. The CDR3 nucleotides read TGTGCCAGCAGCTTCTCCCAGCGGGGGGAGCAGTACTTC. This sequence encodes CASSFSQRGEQYF.

This clone has only a few counts. This chain links TRBV2 with TRBJ1-1; unclear D gene. Germline V CDR1 and CDR2: SNHLY, FYNNEI. Trimming stripped 7 bases from V and 1 base from J, with 10 bases between. This CDR3 is 13 amino acids long. The CDR3 DNA reads as TGTGCCAGCACATCCGTACCGAACACTGAAGCTTTCTTT. Translating it yields CASTSVPNTEAFF.

The rearrangement links TRBV7-2 to TRBJ2-1, with 12 bases fitting TRBD1. The CDR3 is 15 residues long. J lost 9 bases, V lost 2 bases, and 5 bases had no gene match. Germline V gene sequence: CDR1 SGHTA, CDR2 FQGNSA. The CDR3 bases are TGTGCCAGCAGCTTACAGGGACAGGGGGCTAGTGAGCAGTTCTTC. It codes for CASSLQGQGASEQFF.

At least ten counts were recorded for this clone. The V and J genes are TRBV7-9 and TRBJ1-2; no clear D gene. From germline, CDR1 is SEHNR and CDR2 FQNEAQ (reference sequence). Trimming removed 1 base from V and 4 bases from J, with 13 bases in between. This CDR3 is 15 amino acids long. CDR3 protein: CASSLEAGKGYGYTF. CDR3 nucleotide sequence: TGTGCCAGCAGCTTAGAGGCGGGGAAAGGCTATGGCTACACCTTC.

The V call is TRBV7-9, the J call TRBJ1-1; 9 nucleotides match TRBD1. The CDR3 is 14 residues long. Germline CDR1 and CDR2: SEHNR and FQNEAQ (reference sequence). Losses at the gene ends were 5 bases for V and 6 bases for J; bases not matched to a gene: 7. Here the CDR3 DNA reads TGTGCCAGCAGCATCACAGGGGGCACGGCTGAAGCTTTCTTT. Protein product: CASSITGGTAEAFF.

This sequence joins TRBV5-4 and TRBJ2-4, with 7 bases fitting TRBD1. The length of the CDR3 is 14 residues. The ends lost 2 bases at V and 9 bases at J; junction bases unmatched: 8. Germline V gene sequence: CDR1 SGHNT, CDR2 YYREEE (reference sequence). CDR3 loop: CASSFTGERGIQYF. DNA for the CDR3: TGTGCCAGCAGCTTCACAGGGGAAAGGGGCATTCAGTACTTC.

The table lists this clone with a few counts. The J gene is TRBJ2-3, the V gene TRBV5-1; TRBD2 matches 8 bases. The CDR3 has 17 residues. After removal of 0 bases from V and 3 bases from J, the junction contained 9 bases not matched to a gene. Germline V lookup: CDR1 SGHRS, CDR2 YFSETQ. The CDR3 coding sequence is TGCGCCAGCAGCTTGGCCGGGAGGGGGACCGGGACAGATACGCAGTATTTT. Translated: CASSLAGRGTGTDTQYF.

CDR3 nucleotide sequence: TGTGCCAGCAGTTCATTCGACAGGGTTAATTACGGGGAGCTGTTTTTT. Amino acids: CASSSFDRVNYGELFF. The chain links TRBV28 to TRBJ2-2; TRBD1 matches 7 bases. There are 16 residues in the CDR3. After removal of 4 bases from V and 7 bases from J, the junction contained 12 bases not matched to a gene. Germline-derived CDR1 and CDR2 are MDHEN and SYDVKM.

This clone came up many times. The sample holds other DNA sequences that translate to the same CDR3. Here the CDR3 DNA reads TGCGCCAGCAGCTTGGAAGGATACTCTGGAAACACCATATATTTT. Encoded protein: CASSLEGYSGNTIYF. The genes are TRBV5-1 and TRBJ1-3; D is undetermined. Per the germline V gene, CDR1 is SGHRS and CDR2 is YFSETQ. The CDR3 is 15 residues long. V lost 0 bases, J lost 0 bases, and 7 bases lay in between. The full variable domain, in which reference TRBV5-1 and TRBJ1-3 provide the parts outside the CDR3, is KAGVTQTPRYLIKTRGQQVTLSCSPISGHRSVSWYQQTPGQGLQFLFEYFSETQRNKGNFPGRFSGRQFSNSRSEMNVSTLELGDSALYLCASSLEGYSGNTIYFGEGSWLTVV.

This clone was found a few times. The rearrangement uses TRBV4-1 and TRBJ1-2; 7 bases fit TRBD1. The CDR3 runs to 14 residues. Unmatched junction bases numbered 4, after V lost 0 bases and J lost 6 bases. Per germline, CDR1 MGHRA and CDR2 YSYEKL. As DNA, the CDR3 is TGCGCCAGCAGCCAAGATCAGGGGGTGGATGGCTACACCTTC. As protein: CASSQDQGVDGYTF.

In its sample, this clone was seen a few times. The CDR3 sequence is CASSMGRGTDTQYF. The CDR3 DNA sequence: TGTGCCAGTAGTATGGGGCGGGGGACAGATACGCAGTATTTT. This chain joins TRBV19 and TRBJ2-3; 7 nucleotides match TRBD2. Germline V gene lookup returns CDR1 LNHDA and CDR2 SQIVND (reference sequence). With 3 bases clipped from V and 3 bases from J, the junction kept 3 bases outside the gene matches. The CDR3 runs to 14 residues. Supplemented by reference TRBV19 and TRBJ2-3, the full variable domain reads DGGITQSPKYLFRKEGQNVTLSCEQNLNHDAMYWYRQDPGQGLRLIYYSQIVNDFQKGDIAEGYSVSREKKESFPLTVTSAQKNPTAFYLCASSMGRGTDTQYFGPGTRLTVL.

This clone was detected many times. V usage is TRBV5-6 and J usage is TRBJ1-1; 7 bases line up with TRBD1. J was trimmed by 1 base and V by 3 bases; bases with no gene match: 3. The germline gives CDR1 SGHDT, CDR2 YYEEEE. The CDR3 is 14 amino acids. The CDR3 DNA reads as TGTGCCAGCAGCTGGGACAGAGCGAACACTGAAGCTTTCTTT. Translating it yields CASSWDRANTEAFF. The whole variable domain, remainder taken from reference TRBV5-6 and TRBJ1-1, is DAGVTQSPTHLIKTRGQQVTLRCSPKSGHDTVSWYQQALGQGPQFIFQYYEEEERQRGNFPDRFSGHQFPNYSSELNVNALLLGDSALYLCASSWDRANTEAFFGQGTRLTVV.

This clone was observed a few times. Other DNA sequences in the sample encode the same CDR3. This chain connects TRBV7-2 to TRBJ1-1; no reliable D call. The CDR3 runs to 13 residues. Trimming removed 0 bases at V and 5 bases at J, with 7 bases between. Germline values: CDR1 SGHTA, CDR2 FQGNSA. The chain's CDR3 is CASSLARGTEAFF. CDR3 coding DNA: TGTGCCAGCAGCTTAGCGCGCGGTACTGAAGCTTTCTTT.

This clone was picked up a small number of times. V and J are TRBV28 and TRBJ2-7, with TRBD2 identical over 10 bases. There are 16 residues in the CDR3. Germline-derived CDR1 and CDR2 are MDHEN and SYDVKM. The V gene end was trimmed by 1 base and the J gene end by 0 bases; junction bases not matched to a gene: 3. The CDR3 reads CASSLSSGGRSYEQYF. For the CDR3, the DNA is TGTGCCAGCAGTTTATCTAGCGGGGGTCGCTCCTACGAGCAGTACTTC.

The V gene is TRBV7-9, the J gene TRBJ1-1; D is perhaps TRBD1 (6 bases). V was clipped by 7 bases and J by 0 bases, with 12 bases between them. CDR1 and CDR2 from the germline V gene are SEHNR and FQNEAQ (reference sequence). There are 14 residues in the CDR3. This CDR3 reads CASTLGGLNTEAFF. The CDR3 nucleotides are TGTGCCAGCACCCTGGGGGGGCTGAACACTGAAGCTTTCTTT.